The clone carrying this T cell receptor beta chain was recorded a few times. Its antigen is not identified. This entry is derived from a study of T cell responses to AZD1222 COVID-19 vaccine. Study findings and constraints: All repertoire sampling was performed exclusively after the peak T cell response. A mostly white British donor set with more females was recruited, and clonal diversity was possibly underestimated. Reportedly, nearly half the spike-specific TCRs target unmutated variant regions. Increases in Spike-specific TCR breadth and depth were seen after two AZD1222 doses.

V gave up 1 base and J gave up 0 bases, with 10 bases separating them. Germline assignment: CDR1 SGHTA and CDR2 FQGNSA. The CDR3 loop spans 16 amino acids. The protocol was immunoSEQ multiplex PCR, while the TCRdb copy is restricted to in-frame clones and leaves out a portion. The table lists 95,000 to 100,000 clones, roughly 90% of them singletons, with 15% to 20% in the top ten. The TCR sequence derives from an adult who received the AZD1222 COVID-19 vaccine. The chain links TRBV7-2 to TRBJ1-5; D remains ambiguous. Sequenced here: peripheral blood, sampled 28 days after the second AZD1222 dose. Here the CDR3 DNA reads TGTGCCAGCAGCTTAGTGTCCGGGTATAGCAATCAGCCCCAGCATTTT. This gives the protein CASSLVSGYSNQPQHF.